The clone carrying this T cell receptor (beta chain) was found many times. The J segment lost 7 bases and the V segment lost 4 bases, leaving 7 bases of the junction unmatched. The CDR3 runs 14 residues. Germline CDR1 reads MDHEN; CDR2 reads SYDVKM. TCRdb re-derived calls from the 5' RACE reads in MiXCR, one entry per CDR3 protein. This table has tens of thousands of distinct CDR3 sequences, 9.5% to 15% appearing once. This specimen belongs to a study of early T cells in non-severe SARS-CoV-2 infection. The gene calls are TRBV28 and TRBJ1-5; 7 positions agree with TRBD1. The source of this sequence is an adult who was a healthcare worker with PCR-confirmed SARS-CoV-2 infection or an uninfected control (not recorded which). The sequencing used whole blood, collected at baseline. The CDR3 DNA is TGTGCCAGCAGTTCAGGGGGGTTCATACAGCCCCAGCATTTT. It codes for CASSSGGFIQPQHF.